This record concerns one T cell receptor delta chain sequence. Its antigen remains unknown. The data were obtained in a study of Vδ1+ human thymocytes. Study results and limitations: Highly polyclonal TRG and TRD repertoires with Gaussian CDR3 length distributions appeared in thymus.

Sequences come from RNA converted to cDNA by reverse transcription. Pooled V-gene forward primers with one constant-region reverse primer generated the CDR3 amplicons by multiplex PCR. TCRdb re-identified clones in the multiplex PCR reads via CATT. This table has approximately 24,000 delta-chain clones, under 8% appearing once. Trimming left V 2 bases short and J 0 bases short, with 22 bases between. The germline gives CDR1 TSWWSYY, CDR2 QGS. The CDR3 has 19 residues. Thymocytes were sorted as CD3+ TCRVdelta1+ TCRVdelta2- after alphabeta T cell depletion. Sequenced: Vdelta1+ gamma-delta thymocytes from the thymus. Subset of the sample: FACS-sorted CD3+ TCRalphabeta- TCRVdelta1+ TCRVdelta2- thymocytes. V gene TRDV1 combines with J gene TRDJ1, with TRDD3 as a possible D gene (6 bases). The TCR comes from a girl under three years old who had congenital heart surgery. This CDR3 reads CALGEEASHRGKYTDKLIF. Here the CDR3 DNA reads TGTGCTCTTGGGGAAGAAGCCTCCCATAGGGGGAAGTACACCGATAAACTCATCTTT.